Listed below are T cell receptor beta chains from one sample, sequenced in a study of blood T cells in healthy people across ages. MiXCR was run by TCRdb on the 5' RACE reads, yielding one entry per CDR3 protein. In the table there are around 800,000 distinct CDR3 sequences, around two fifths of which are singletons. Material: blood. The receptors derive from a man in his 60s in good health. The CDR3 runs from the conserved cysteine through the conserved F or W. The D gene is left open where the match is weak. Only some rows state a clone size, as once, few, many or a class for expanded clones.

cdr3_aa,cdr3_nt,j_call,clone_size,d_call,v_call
CASSQNRGLNYGYTF,TGCGCCAGCAGCCAAAACAGGGGGCTTAACTATGGCTACACCTTC,TRBJ1-2,few,TRBD1,TRBV4-1
CASSAWSSGEQFF,TGCGCCAGCAGCGCCTGGTCTAGTGGTGAGCAGTTCTTC,TRBJ2-1,.,.,TRBV14
CASKSAAGNYGYTF,TGCGCCAGCAAATCCGCCGCGGGAAACTATGGCTACACCTTC,TRBJ1-2,few,.,TRBV5-1
CASSLEPSGRGNEQYF,TGTGCCAGCAGCTTAGAACCTTCGGGCAGGGGCAACGAGCAGTACTTC,TRBJ2-7,few,.,TRBV7-8
CASSRGSGSTEAFF,TGCGCCAGCAGCCGAGGGTCGGGGAGCACTGAAGCTTTCTTT,TRBJ1-1,many,.,TRBV5-1
CASSYGLAYEQYF,TGTGCCAGCAGTTATGGGTTGGCCTACGAGCAGTACTTC,TRBJ2-7,.,.,TRBV6-2/TRBV6-3
CSARQGSYERYF,TGCAGTGCTAGACAGGGCTCCTACGAGCGGTACTTC,TRBJ2-7,.,.,TRBV20-1
CASCKNSITGELFF,TGTGCCAGCTGCAAGAACTCAATCACCGGGGAGCTGTTTTTT,TRBJ2-2,many,.,TRBV18
CATSRTGTSGTTTDTQYF,TGTGCCACCAGCAGAACCGGGACTAGCGGGACAACGACAGATACGCAGTATTTT,TRBJ2-3,.,TRBD2,TRBV15
CASSLDSGNLVNEKLFF,TGTGCCAGCAGCTTGGACAGTGGGAATCTTGTTAATGAAAAACTGTTTTTT,TRBJ1-4,.,.,TRBV5-6
CATSESRDDSLDTQYF,TGTGCCACCAGTGAAAGCCGGGACGACAGCCTGGATACGCAGTATTTT,TRBJ2-3,.,.,TRBV24-1
CASKAGGQSSYNEQYF,TGTGCCAGCAAGGCGGGGGGTCAGAGCTCCTACAATGAGCAGTACTTC,TRBJ2-7,few,TRBD2,TRBV7-2
CSASTDGSSYEQYF,TGCAGTGCTAGTACAGACGGAAGCTCCTACGAGCAGTACTTC,TRBJ2-7,.,.,TRBV20-1
CASSSGLAGIGASTDTQYF,TGTGCCAGCAGCTCGGGACTAGCGGGGATTGGAGCTAGCACAGATACGCAGTATTTT,TRBJ2-3,few,TRBD2,TRBV7-2
CASSPIFREVRTEAFF,TGTGCCAGCAGTCCCATATTCCGAGAGGTGCGGACTGAAGCTTTCTTT,TRBJ1-1,.,.,TRBV6-2/TRBV6-3
CASSLALASGANVLTF,TGCGCCAGCAGCTTGGCCTTGGCCTCTGGGGCCAACGTCCTGACTTTC,TRBJ2-6,many,.,TRBV5-1
CAISRTSGEETQYF,TGTGCCATCAGCAGGACTAGCGGGGAAGAGACCCAGTACTTC,TRBJ2-5,few,TRBD2,TRBV10-3
CASRGPGQGIREQYF,TGTGCCAGCAGAGGGCCGGGACAGGGGATTCGGGAGCAGTACTTC,TRBJ2-7,.,TRBD1,TRBV6-6
CAISEGARTDTQYF,TGTGCCATCAGTGAGGGGGCGCGCACAGATACGCAGTATTTT,TRBJ2-3,few,.,TRBV10-3
CASSQDGPGGAGEQYF,TGTGCCAGCAGCCAAGATGGGCCAGGCGGGGCGGGCGAGCAGTACTTC,TRBJ2-7,.,.,TRBV14
CASSVMGVGYTF,TGCGCCAGCAGTGTAATGGGAGTTGGCTACACCTTC,TRBJ1-2,.,.,TRBV10-2
CSAGSQINYGYTF,TGCAGCGCTGGGTCGCAAATTAACTATGGCTACACCTTC,TRBJ1-2,.,.,TRBV29-1
CATGDQSSYNEQFF,TGTGCCACAGGGGACCAGAGCTCCTACAATGAGCAGTTCTTC,TRBJ2-1,.,.,TRBV10-3
CASTTTGIDKNIQYF,TGTGCCAGCACCACGACAGGGATTGACAAAAACATTCAGTACTTC,TRBJ2-4,few,TRBD1,TRBV6-2/TRBV6-3
CASSTGLAGAGILYEQYF,TGTGCCAGCAGCACGGGACTAGCGGGGGCGGGTATACTCTACGAGCAGTACTTC,TRBJ2-7,few,TRBD2,TRBV7-9
CASSLIGYQETQYF,TGCGCCAGCAGCTTGATCGGGTACCAAGAGACCCAGTACTTC,TRBJ2-5,few,.,TRBV5-1
CASSRGQQTEAFF,TGTGCCAGCAGCCGTGGACAGCAAACTGAAGCTTTCTTT,TRBJ1-1,.,.,TRBV11-2
CSVDRGSEDTQYF,TGCAGCGTTGATAGAGGGTCGGAGGATACGCAGTATTTT,TRBJ2-3,.,.,TRBV29-1
CASSLADHATNEKLFF,TGTGCCAGCAGTTTAGCAGACCACGCAACTAATGAAAAACTGTTTTTT,TRBJ1-4,.,.,TRBV12-3/TRBV12-4
CASSMTWGAADTQYF,TGTGCCAGCAGCATGACCTGGGGGGCTGCAGATACGCAGTATTTT,TRBJ2-3,.,.,TRBV7-2
CASSLGGRSNYGYTF,TGTGCCAGCAGCTTAGGGGGACGTAGTAACTATGGCTACACCTTC,TRBJ1-2,.,.,TRBV7-9
CAGSKTRTSGVNEQFF,TGTGCCGGCAGCAAAACCCGGACTAGCGGGGTCAATGAGCAGTTCTTC,TRBJ2-1,.,TRBD2,TRBV7-2